A selection of T cell receptor beta chains follows, all from one sample in a study of blood T cell repertoires in COVID-19. Data came from immunoSEQ multiplex PCR; TCRdb stores just in-frame clones and leaves some out. Among 250,000 to 300,000 clones listed, more than 85% were seen once. What was sequenced was peripheral blood. These receptor sequences come from a woman aged 25 to 45 with COVID-19, enrolled during active disease. Both conserved end residues are part of each CDR3. Each record gives: D gene, clone size, J gene, CDR3 length, V gene, CDR3 DNA, CDR3 protein. D genes are given only for firm matches. Clone sizes are given selectively: once, few, many, or a class where the clone is expanded.

D: TRBD1
size: NA
J: TRBJ1-1
length: 12
V: TRBV2
DNA: TGTGCCAGCAAGACAGGGGGCTCTGAAGCTTTCTTT
CDR3: CASKTGGSEAFF

D: NA
size: NA
J: TRBJ1-1
length: 14
V: TRBV27
DNA: TGTGCCAGCAGTTTTGGGCAGGGGAACACTGAAGCTTTCTTT
CDR3: CASSFGQGNTEAFF

D: TRBD2
size: NA
J: TRBJ2-7
length: 13
V: TRBV19
DNA: TGTGCCAGTAGTATAGGGACTAGCGGCGAGCAGTACTTC
CDR3: CASSIGTSGEQYF

D: NA
size: NA
J: TRBJ2-2
length: 17
V: TRBV7-9
DNA: TGTGCCAGCAGCCACTGGGGCGCGGCGGAGAACACCGGAGAGCTGTTTTTT
CDR3: CASSHWGAAENTGELFF

D: TRBD1
size: NA
J: TRBJ1-1
length: 15
V: TRBV2
DNA: TGTGCCAGCAGTGGGAGAACAGGGGTTCAGGCTGAAGCTTTCTTT
CDR3: CASSGRTGVQAEAFF

D: NA
size: NA
J: TRBJ2-7
length: 13
V: TRBV27
DNA: TGTGCCAGCAGTGCAGGGCGCACCTACGAGCAGTACTTC
CDR3: CASSAGRTYEQYF

D: TRBD1
size: NA
J: TRBJ1-5
length: 15
V: TRBV6-1
DNA: TGTGCCAGCAGTGATGGGACAGGGAATGCTCAGCCCCAGCATTTT
CDR3: CASSDGTGNAQPQHF

D: NA
size: NA
J: TRBJ1-4
length: 14
V: TRBV27
DNA: TGTGCCAGCAGTCCCCGTTCGGGAGGGGAAAAACTGTTTTTT
CDR3: CASSPRSGGEKLFF

D: NA
size: NA
J: TRBJ1-5
length: 13
V: TRBV28
DNA: TGTGCCAGCAGATTACTTAGCAATCAGCCCCAGCATTTT
CDR3: CASRLLSNQPQHF

D: TRBD2
size: NA
J: TRBJ2-5
length: 13
V: TRBV5-5
DNA: TGTGCCAGCAGTATCCTAGCGGGGGAGACCCAGTACTTC
CDR3: CASSILAGETQYF

D: TRBD1
size: NA
J: TRBJ2-7
length: 12
V: TRBV11-2
DNA: TGTGCCAGCAGTTGGACAGGGATCGAGCAGTACTTC
CDR3: CASSWTGIEQYF

D: NA
size: once
J: TRBJ2-6
length: 15
V: TRBV6-5
DNA: TGTGCCAGCAGTACAGGGACCTCTGGGGCCAACGTCCTGACTTTC
CDR3: CASSTGTSGANVLTF

D: TRBD1
size: NA
J: TRBJ2-1
length: 13
V: TRBV7-9
DNA: TGTGCCAGCAGCTTGGGACAGCTCAATGAGCAGTTCTTC
CDR3: CASSLGQLNEQFF

D: NA
size: once
J: TRBJ2-3
length: 14
V: TRBV24-1
DNA: TGTGCCACCAGTGCAGGGCCTAGCACAGATACGCAGTATTTT
CDR3: CATSAGPSTDTQYF

D: NA
size: once
J: TRBJ2-7
length: 11
V: TRBV18
DNA: TGTGCCAGCTCACAGGGGTACGAGCAGTACTTC
CDR3: CASSQGYEQYF

D: NA
size: NA
J: TRBJ1-6
length: 15
V: TRBV5-1
DNA: TGCGCCAGCAGCTTGGAAGACATACAGAATTCACCCCTCCACTTT
CDR3: CASSLEDIQNSPLHF

D: NA
size: NA
J: TRBJ2-2
length: 15
V: TRBV5-1
DNA: TGCGCCAGCAGCTTCCAGGGTGGGGACACCGGGGAGCTGTTTTTT
CDR3: CASSFQGGDTGELFF

D: NA
size: NA
J: TRBJ2-1
length: 15
V: TRBV19
DNA: TGTGCCAGTAGTATAGTGGGAGGCCCCACCGAACAGCAGTTCTTC
CDR3: CASSIVGGPTEQQFF

D: NA
size: once
J: TRBJ2-5
length: 14
V: TRBV15
DNA: TGTGCCACCAGCAGAGAGGGAGCGTTAGAGACCCAGTACTTC
CDR3: CATSREGALETQYF

D: TRBD2
size: NA
J: TRBJ2-1
length: 14
V: TRBV9
DNA: TGTGCCAGCAGCGTAGGGACTAGCGTCAATGAGCAGTTCTTC
CDR3: CASSVGTSVNEQFF

D: NA
size: NA
J: TRBJ2-1
length: 15
V: TRBV6-5
DNA: TGTGCCAGCAAGGTGCGGGAAAACTCCTACAATGAGCAGTTCTTC
CDR3: CASKVRENSYNEQFF

D: NA
size: NA
J: TRBJ1-5
length: 15
V: TRBV16
DNA: TGTGCCAGCAGCCCGGACGGGGATAGCAATCAGCCCCAGCATTTT
CDR3: CASSPDGDSNQPQHF

D: NA
size: NA
J: TRBJ1-5
length: 13
V: TRBV30
DNA: TGTGCCTGGAGTGAACAGTCCGATCAGCCCCAGCATTTT
CDR3: CAWSEQSDQPQHF

D: TRBD2
size: NA
J: TRBJ2-3
length: 18
V: TRBV9
DNA: TGTGCCAGCAGCCCAGGACTAGCGGGAAAATCTAGCACAGATACGCAGTATTTT
CDR3: CASSPGLAGKSSTDTQYF

D: TRBD1
size: NA
J: TRBJ1-2
length: 14
V: TRBV5-4
DNA: TGTGCCAGCAGCTGGGACAGGGGAAACTATGGCTACACCTTC
CDR3: CASSWDRGNYGYTF

D: NA
size: NA
J: TRBJ1-5
length: 15
V: TRBV10-2
DNA: TGCGCCAGCACTACAGGGACCACAGGCAATCAGCCCCAGCATTTT
CDR3: CASTTGTTGNQPQHF

D: NA
size: NA
J: TRBJ1-1
length: 13
V: TRBV7-9
DNA: TGTGCCAGCAGCCTCACTGAGAACACTGAAGCTTTCTTT
CDR3: CASSLTENTEAFF

D: TRBD1
size: NA
J: TRBJ2-1
length: 14
V: TRBV25-1
DNA: TGTGCCAGCACCGACAGGGGAAGAGTCAATGAGCAGTTCTTC
CDR3: CASTDRGRVNEQFF

D: NA
size: NA
J: TRBJ2-1
length: 14
V: TRBV7-9
DNA: TGTGCCAGCCTAAGGGCAGGGAATTTGGGTGAGCAGTTCTTC
CDR3: CASLRAGNLGEQFF

D: TRBD2
size: NA
J: TRBJ2-5
length: 19
V: TRBV2
DNA: TGTGCCAGCAGTGATCATACGGGACTAGCGGGAGCATGGTCGGAGACCCAGTACTTC
CDR3: CASSDHTGLAGAWSETQYF

D: NA
size: few
J: TRBJ2-1
length: 12
V: TRBV18
DNA: TGTGCCAGCTCACCAGAGCACAATGAGCAGTTCTTC
CDR3: CASSPEHNEQFF

D: NA
size: NA
J: TRBJ1-1
length: 13
V: TRBV30
DNA: TGTGCCTGGAGTGGATATACGGGGGGGAAAGCTTTCTTT
CDR3: CAWSGYTGGKAFF

D: NA
size: NA
J: TRBJ1-3
length: 19
V: TRBV5-5
DNA: TGTGCCAGCAGCTTGCGGGGTTTGTTGGGGATCAGCTCTGGAAACACCATATATTTT
CDR3: CASSLRGLLGISSGNTIYF

D: TRBD1
size: NA
J: TRBJ1-2
length: 12
V: TRBV9
DNA: TGTGCCAGCAGCGTAAGTGGACAGGCCCGCACCTTC
CDR3: CASSVSGQARTF

D: NA
size: NA
J: TRBJ2-7
length: 15
V: TRBV7-9
DNA: TGTGCCAGCAGCTTAGGCAGGGTCATCTCCTACGAGCAGTACTTC
CDR3: CASSLGRVISYEQYF

D: NA
size: NA
J: TRBJ2-5
length: 17
V: TRBV4-1
DNA: TGCGCCAGCAGCCAAGTCCCTGATATTACTAGGTCAGAAACCCAGTACTTC
CDR3: CASSQVPDITRSETQYF

D: NA
size: NA
J: TRBJ1-3
length: 15
V: TRBV28
DNA: TGTGCCAGCACTGGCAGACTCATTCCTGGAAACACCATATATTTT
CDR3: CASTGRLIPGNTIYF